The 20 T cell receptor beta chains below all came from one sample that was sequenced in a study of T cell responses to AZD1222 COVID-19 vaccine. Assay: immunoSEQ multiplex PCR; the TCRdb copy retains only in-frame clones and omits some. The sample lists approximately 210,000 clones, approximately 94% occurring once. The sequences come from peripheral blood, collected 28 days after the second dose of the MenACWY control vaccine. These receptors came from an adult who received the MenACWY meningococcal vaccine as a control.

The chain combines TRBV11-3 with TRBJ2-1; maybe TRBD1 (6 bases). The germline V gene has CDR1 SGHNT and CDR2 YENEEA. CDR3 size: 15 residues. V dropped 4 bases and J dropped 4 bases, with 14 bases sitting between them. The CDR3 DNA is TGTGCCAGCAGCTCAGGGGACCCGACTTACAATGAGCAGTTCTTC. This codes for CASSSGDPTYNEQFF.

The V gene is TRBV28, the J gene TRBJ2-3; D may correspond to TRBD1 or TRBD2 (5 bases each). The V and J ends lost 8 bases and 6 bases respectively, with 15 bases between them. CDR1 and CDR2 from the germline V gene are MDHEN and SYDVKM. This CDR3 contains 13 residues. This chain's CDR3 is CASRGSAMDTQYF. CDR3 bases: TGTGCCAGCCGGGGCTCAGCTATGGATACGCAGTATTTT. Drawing the rest from reference TRBV28 and TRBJ2-3, the complete variable domain is DVKVTQSSRYLVKRTGEKVFLECVQDMDHENMFWYRQDPGLGLRLIYFSYDVKMKEKGDIPEGYSVSREKKERFSLILESASTNQTSMYLCASRGSAMDTQYFGPGTRLTVL.

V is TRBV5-1 and J is TRBJ2-7; D possibly matches TRBD1 or TRBD2 (5 bases each). The CDR3 spans 16 residues. Trimming removed 1 base at V and 2 bases at J, with 16 bases between. Germline V gene lookup returns CDR1 SGHRS and CDR2 YFSETQ. DNA of the CDR3: TGCGCCAGCAGCTTGTCGCCCGGGACGACCGCCTACGAGCAGTACTTC. Its protein is CASSLSPGTTAYEQYF.

J is TRBJ1-1 and V is TRBV7-2; 7 nucleotides align to TRBD1. With V trimmed by 10 bases and J by 0 bases, 5 bases remained unmatched. Per the germline V gene, CDR1 is SGHTA and CDR2 is FQGNSA. The CDR3 has 13 residues. The chain's CDR3 is CAIEDRMNTEAFF. CDR3 bases: TGTGCCATCGAGGACAGGATGAACACTGAAGCTTTCTTT. The full variable domain, in which reference TRBV7-2 and TRBJ1-1 provide the parts outside the CDR3, is GAGVSQSPSNKVTEKGKDVELRCDPISGHTALYWYRQSLGQGLEFLIYFQGNSAPDKSGLPSDRFSAERTGGSVSTLTIQRTQQEDSAVYLCAIEDRMNTEAFFGQGTRLTVV.

This clone was picked up a small number of times. The chain recombines TRBV5-6 with TRBJ2-3; 12 bases fit TRBD2. This CDR3 region has 16 residues. Germline-derived CDR1 and CDR2 are SGHDT and YYEEEE. After removal of 5 bases from V and 0 bases from J, the junction contained 4 bases not matched to a gene. CDR3 protein: CASRPGTSGSTDTQYF. For the CDR3, the DNA is TGTGCCAGCAGGCCCGGGACTAGCGGGAGCACAGATACGCAGTATTTT. Combining the CDR3 with reference TRBV5-6 and TRBJ2-3 gives the whole variable domain DAGVTQSPTHLIKTRGQQVTLRCSPKSGHDTVSWYQQALGQGPQFIFQYYEEEERQRGNFPDRFSGHQFPNYSSELNVNALLLGDSALYLCASRPGTSGSTDTQYFGPGTRLTVL.

The chain links TRBV7-8 to TRBJ2-1, with D possibly matching TRBD1 (5 bases). CDR1 and CDR2 from the germline V gene are SGHVS and FQNEAQ. V gave up 6 bases and J gave up 7 bases, with 10 bases separating them. This CDR3 has 12 amino acids. The CDR3 loop is CASRTGMNEQFF. The CDR3 region has the DNA TGTGCCAGCAGAACAGGTATGAATGAGCAGTTCTTC.

This clone was seen just once. The rearrangement joins TRBV6-1 to TRBJ2-7; D possibly uses TRBD1 or TRBD2 (5 bases each). V lost 0 bases and J lost 6, with 6 bases in between. There are 12 residues in the CDR3. In germline, CDR1 is MNHNS, CDR2 SASEGT. The CDR3 DNA reads TGTGCCAGCAGTGAAGCGGGGACCGAGCAGTACTTC. Protein: CASSEAGTEQYF.

Written as DNA, the CDR3 is TGCGCCAGCAGTGATCAGACAGGCAGGGGAGAAGAGACCCAGTACTTC. As protein: CASSDQTGRGEETQYF. The genes are TRBV5-1 and TRBJ2-5, with D maybe TRBD1 (6 bases). The CDR3 is 16 amino acids. With 5 bases removed from V and 3 bases from J, the gap between germline ends came to 20 bases. In germline, CDR1 is SGHRS, CDR2 YFSETQ.

CDR3 amino acids: CASSSAGNTGELFF. Written as DNA, the CDR3 is TGTGCCAGCAGTTCGGCCGGGAACACCGGGGAGCTGTTTTTT. The V call is TRBV28, the J call TRBJ2-2; unclear D gene. V lost 4 bases to trimming and J lost 1 base, with 7 bases between them. Germline V CDR1 and CDR2: MDHEN, SYDVKM. The CDR3 extends over 14 amino acids.

The rearrangement uses TRBV7-9 and TRBJ1-1; tentatively, D is TRBD1 (6 bases). The V end lost 5 bases, the J end lost 1 base, and 14 bases lay between the germline ends. The CDR3 is 15 residues long. The germline gives CDR1 SEHNR, CDR2 FQNEAQ (reference sequence). The chain's CDR3 is CASSPQGSPNTEAFF. As DNA, the CDR3 is TGTGCCAGCAGCCCACAGGGTTCCCCGAACACTGAAGCTTTCTTT.

CDR3 sequence (DNA): TGTGCCAGCAGTTTAATGGGGACTGCACCAGTGGTCCAAGCTTTCTTT. Protein product: CASSLMGTAPVVQAFF. The V call is TRBV6-5, the J call TRBJ1-1, with D possibly matching TRBD1 (5 bases). V lost 4 bases and J 9 bases, leaving 24 bases between the germline ends. From germline, CDR1 is MNHEY and CDR2 SVGAGI. The CDR3 sequence is 16 residues long.

The chain recombines TRBV5-8 with TRBJ2-5; TRBD1 matches 10 bases. V lost 2 bases, J lost 4 bases, and 8 bases stayed unmatched. Germline CDR1 reads SGHTS; CDR2 reads YDEGEE. CDR3 size: 16 residues. The CDR3 reads CASSFRQGARRETQYF. Here the CDR3 DNA reads TGTGCCAGCAGCTTCCGACAGGGGGCAAGGAGAGAGACCCAGTACTTC. The complete variable domain, with remaining parts taken from reference TRBV5-8 and TRBJ2-5, reads EAGVTQSPTHLIKTRGQQATLRCSPISGHTSVYWYQQALGLGLQFLLWYDEGEERNRGNFPPRFSGRQFPNYSSELNVNALELEDSALYLCASSFRQGARRETQYFGPGTRLLVL.

The genes are TRBV20-1 and TRBJ2-5; D unresolved. This CDR3 comprises 14 residues. V lost 3 bases, J lost 5 bases, and 16 bases lay in between. In germline, CDR1 is DFQATT, CDR2 SNEGSKA (reference sequence). CDR3 in DNA: TGCAGTGCTAGTTCTCCTCCGGCGAGGGAGACCCAGTACTTC. Protein product: CSASSPPARETQYF.

The chain joins TRBV6-5 to TRBJ1-1, with no clear D. Deletions cut 11 bases from V and 1 base from J, with 14 bases between. The CDR3 runs to 13 residues. The V gene's germline CDR1 is MNHEY and CDR2 SVGAGI. The CDR3 protein is CAAREGPNTEAFF. The CDR3 region has the DNA TGTGCCGCGCGTGAAGGCCCGAACACTGAAGCTTTCTTT.

V gene TRBV18 combines with J gene TRBJ1-5, with unresolved D. This CDR3 contains 14 residues. Trimming took off 2 bases at V and 2 bases at J, with 7 bases between the two ends. Germline lookup yields CDR1 KGHSH and CDR2 LQKENI. This chain's CDR3 is CASSPGFGNQPQHF. CDR3 nucleotides: TGTGCCAGCTCACCAGGGTTCGGCAATCAGCCCCAGCATTTT.

This sequence joins TRBV5-1 and TRBJ2-7; no firm D call. V was pared by 0 bases and J by 3 bases, with 7 bases between. The length of the CDR3 is 13 residues. CDR1 and CDR2 from the germline V gene are SGHRS and YFSETQ. The CDR3 sequence is CASSLAPDYEQYF. The CDR3 bases are TGCGCCAGCAGCTTGGCCCCTGACTACGAGCAGTACTTC.

The rearrangement links TRBV2 to TRBJ2-7; the D call may be TRBD1 or TRBD2 (5 bases each). Looked up from germline, CDR1 is SNHLY and CDR2 is FYNNEI. The CDR3 loop spans 10 amino acids. V lost 6 bases and J lost 9, with 9 bases in between. Here the CDR3 reads CASRGDGQYF. For the CDR3, the DNA is TGTGCCAGCAGAGGGGACGGGCAGTACTTC.

The chain employs TRBV3-1 (or the pseudogene TRBV3-2) and TRBJ2-7; D might be TRBD1 (5 bases). CDR1 is LGHDT, CDR2 YNNKEL, per germline (reference sequence). The V end was cut by 0 bases, the J end by 0 bases, with 9 bases between. CDR3 size: 15 residues. CDR3 loop: CASSQDRQGSYEQYF. The DNA of the CDR3 is TGTGCCAGCAGCCAAGATCGTCAGGGCTCCTACGAGCAGTACTTC.

The CDR3 sequence is CASSLGIGQIYGYTF. The CDR3 coding sequence is TGCGCCAGCAGCTTGGGGATAGGGCAGATCTATGGCTACACCTTC. The genes are TRBV5-1 and TRBJ1-2; the D is unclear. This CDR3 comprises 15 residues. CDR1 and CDR2 (germline): SGHRS, YFSETQ. V lost 0 bases to trimming and J lost 4 bases, with 13 bases between them.

This rearrangement joins TRBV19 to TRBJ2-3; D possibly matches TRBD1 or TRBD2 (5 bases each). From germline, CDR1 is LNHDA and CDR2 SQIVND (reference sequence). V was shortened by 3 bases and J by 2 bases, with 18 bases between the two germline ends. The CDR3 runs 17 residues. For the CDR3, the DNA is TGTGCCAGTAGTATTAGGGTTATTGGGGGAAACACAGATACGCAGTATTTT. It translates to CASSIRVIGGNTDTQYF.